This entry lists 20 T cell receptor beta chains sequenced from one sample in a study of T-cell memory formation after mild COVID-19. One entry per CDR3 protein, called by TCRdb with MiXCR from the 5' RACE reads. There are 400,000 to 500,000 distinct CDR3 sequences in the sample; roughly 26% occur only once, and roughly 8.9% lies in the top ten. Sequencing was performed on PBMCs or a T cell subset sorted from them (not recorded which). Receptors originate from an adult woman who had mild COVID-19 (a few samples of this study predate the infection). Cell type and time point are not known.

This clonotype was picked up many times. The chain has TRBV5-1 and TRBJ2-3; possible D gene TRBD1, 5 bases. This CDR3 has 17 amino acids. Germline CDR1 reads SGHRS; CDR2 reads YFSETQ. With 3 bases removed from V and 1 base from J, the gap between germline ends came to 18 bases. CDR3 DNA sequence: TGCGCCAGCAGCTCTCTTACAGGAACTCAGGGCACAGATACGCAGTATTTT. Its translation is CASSSLTGTQGTDTQYF.

This clonotype came up a few times. The J gene is TRBJ1-4, the V gene TRBV7-9; tentatively, D is TRBD1 (6 bases). The CDR3 loop spans 15 amino acids. Germline assignment: CDR1 SEHNR and CDR2 FQNEAQ (reference sequence). V was cut by 1 base and J by 3 bases, with 9 bases left in between. The CDR3 nucleotides read TGTGCCAGCAGCTTAGTTGACAGGCCTAATGAAAAACTGTTTTTT. Translating gives CASSLVDRPNEKLFF.

This clonotype has a handful of counts. This chain connects TRBV7-6 to TRBJ2-7, with 7 positions matching TRBD1. The germline gives CDR1 SGHVS, CDR2 FNYEAQ. The CDR3 consists of 12 residues. V shed 6 bases and J 3 bases; nucleotides not matched to a gene: 2. DNA of the CDR3: TGTGCCAGCAGAGGGACAGACTACGAGCAGTACTTC. It translates to CASRGTDYEQYF.

This clonotype was counted between two and nine times. V gene TRBV3-1 combines with J gene TRBJ1-1; D remains ambiguous. Between the trimmed V and J ends, which lost 1 base and 4 bases, there was a span of 10 bases. The germline gives CDR1 LGHDT, CDR2 YNNKEL (reference sequence). CDR3 length: 14 amino acids. CDR3 bases: TGTGCCAGCAGCCAAGGGCCGGAGGGCACTGAAGCTTTCTTT. Encoded protein: CASSQGPEGTEAFF.

The chain employs TRBV6-5 and TRBJ1-2; TRBD1 agrees at 8 bases. Germline V gene lookup returns CDR1 MNHEY and CDR2 SVGAGI. Unmatched junction bases numbered 8, after V lost 8 bases and J lost 6 bases. This CDR3 has 13 residues. The CDR3 is CASGKQGENGYTF. In nucleotides, the CDR3 is TGTGCCAGCGGGAAACAGGGGGAGAATGGCTACACCTTC.

In its sample, this clonotype was seen a few times. The chain couples TRBV7-3 to TRBJ2-3; TRBD2 agrees at 12 bases. The V segment lost 5 bases and the J segment 0 bases; nucleotides outside the gene matches: 9. CDR3 size: 18 residues. The V gene's germline CDR1 is SGHTA and CDR2 FQGTGA. In nucleotides, the CDR3 is TGTGCCAGCAGCATAGGGACTAGCGGGTATCCTAGCACAGATACGCAGTATTTT. Translation: CASSIGTSGYPSTDTQYF.

This clonotype was counted a few times. The rearrangement joins TRBV3-1 to TRBJ2-3; tentative D call: TRBD2 (5 bases). V was trimmed by 0 bases and J by 4 bases, leaving 11 bases between them. There are 15 residues in the CDR3. Germline V gene data show CDR1 as LGHDT and CDR2 as YNNKEL (reference sequence). The CDR3 DNA reads as TGTGCCAGCAGCCAAGATTACCTAGCCTCAGATACGCAGTATTTT. Encoded protein: CASSQDYLASDTQYF.

This clonotype occurred a few times. The chain joins TRBV20-1 to TRBJ2-4; no reliable D call. CDR3 length: 16 residues. V was shortened by 2 bases and J by 8 bases, with 22 bases between the two germline ends. In germline, CDR1 is DFQATT, CDR2 SNEGSKA (reference sequence). The CDR3 here is CSARLWGSGFRDIQYF. DNA of the CDR3: TGCAGTGCTAGATTGTGGGGTTCTGGGTTTAGGGACATTCAGTACTTC.

V and J are TRBV5-1 and TRBJ2-1, with D perhaps TRBD1 or TRBD2 (5 bases each). Germline-derived CDR1 and CDR2 are SGHRS and YFSETQ. V shed 4 bases and J shed 9 bases, with 17 bases lying between them. The CDR3 length is 14 residues. The CDR3 nucleotides read TGCGCCAGCAGCCCCGGGACCCTACTCCCTGAGCAGTTCTTC. This gives the protein CASSPGTLLPEQFF.

This rearrangement joins TRBV29-1 to TRBJ2-7; TRBD1 agrees at 7 bases. There are 12 residues in the CDR3. Germline values: CDR1 SQVTM, CDR2 ANQGSEA. Germline trimming cut 7 bases from V and 2 bases from J; bases unmatched to any gene: 5. The CDR3 nucleotides read TGCAGCGCCCGGACAGGTACCTACGAGCAGTACTTC. It specifies CSARTGTYEQYF.

The chain combines TRBV29-1 with TRBJ2-2; a weak D match, TRBD2 (5 bases). Trimming removed 3 bases from V and 5 bases from J, with 7 bases in between. The CDR3 loop spans 12 amino acids. Germline CDR1 and CDR2: SQVTM and ANQGSEA. DNA of the CDR3: TGCAGCGTTGACGGGGTTACCGGGGAGCTGTTTTTT. This encodes CSVDGVTGELFF.

In this sample, this clonotype turned up a few times. V usage is TRBV4-3 and J usage is TRBJ2-1; unclear D gene. The ends were cut back, 1 base at V and 5 bases at J, with 12 bases in the middle. The CDR3 runs 15 residues. Per germline, CDR1 LGHNA and CDR2 YSLEER. The CDR3 here is CASSQVGLPNNEQFF. Written as DNA, the CDR3 is TGCGCCAGCAGCCAAGTTGGTCTTCCTAACAATGAGCAGTTCTTC.

This clonotype has more than one count but fewer than ten. The rearrangement joins TRBV4-1 to TRBJ2-7, with unresolved D. V was cut by 0 bases and J by 2 bases, with 11 bases left in between. Germline V gene lookup returns CDR1 MGHRA and CDR2 YSYEKL. CDR3 length: 15 amino acids. The CDR3 DNA sequence: TGCGCCAGCAGCCAAGATGCGCGACGGCCCTACGAGCAGTACTTC. Translating gives CASSQDARRPYEQYF.

This rearrangement joins TRBV7-9 to TRBJ2-7; 9 positions match TRBD2. The trim removed 0 bases at V and 7 bases at J, leaving 4 bases unmatched. This CDR3 spans 14 amino acids. Germline CDR1 reads SEHNR; CDR2 reads FQNEAQ (reference sequence). The CDR3: CASSLARAGGEQYF. The CDR3 bases are TGTGCCAGCAGCTTAGCGCGAGCGGGGGGTGAGCAGTACTTC.

This clonotype has only a few counts. The chain links TRBV7-8 to TRBJ1-2; D is undetermined. The germline V gene encodes CDR1 SGHVS and CDR2 FQNEAQ. This CDR3 has 12 residues. V lost 2 bases and J lost 7, with 8 bases in between. CDR3 in amino acids: CASSLYGGGYTF. In DNA form, the CDR3 reads TGTGCCAGCAGCTTATACGGTGGTGGCTACACCTTC.

As to this clonotype: At one boundary the junction diverges from the germline segment, which might be a read error. The chain employs TRBV24-1 and TRBJ2-1; tentatively, D is TRBD1 or TRBD2 (5 bases each). The length of the CDR3 is 20 residues. Germline-derived CDR1 and CDR2 are KGHDR and SFDVKD. The CDR3, as DNA: TGTGCCACCAGTGATCTGGACATACCCCGAGGGCAGAGCTCCCACAATGAGCAGTTCTTC. It codes for CATSDLDIPRGQSSHNEQFF.

This clonotype was seen more than once but under ten times. The V gene is TRBV7-9, the J gene TRBJ2-1, with 9 bases identical to TRBD1. The CDR3 spans 16 residues. Germline V gives CDR1 SEHNR, CDR2 FQNEAQ (reference sequence). V was pared by 3 bases and J by 4 bases, with 7 bases of the junction left unmatched. CDR3 DNA: TGTGCCAGCAGCTTCCGGGACAGGGATGATTACAATGAGCAGTTCTTC. Translated, it gives CASSFRDRDDYNEQFF. The full variable domain, its missing parts supplied by reference TRBV7-9 and TRBJ2-1, is DTGVSQNPRHKITKRGQNVTFRCDPISEHNRLYWYRQTLGQGPEFLTYFQNEAQLEKSRLLSDRFSAERPKGSFSTLEIQRTEQGDSAMYLCASSFRDRDDYNEQFFGPGTRLTVL.

This clonotype was detected only a few times. The chain combines TRBV7-9 with TRBJ1-6, with D uncertain. The V end lost 5 bases, the J end lost 9 bases, and 20 bases lay between the germline ends. CDR3 length equals 16 residues. The germline V gene encodes CDR1 SEHNR and CDR2 FQNEAQ (reference sequence). CDR3 nucleotide sequence: TGTGCCAGCAGCAGCCAGGAGGGAGGAGGTGGTTCACCCCTCCACTTT. It specifies CASSSQEGGGGSPLHF.

This chain links TRBV19 with TRBJ1-1, with D possibly being TRBD1 (5 bases). CDR1 is LNHDA, CDR2 SQIVND, per germline (reference sequence). The CDR3 totals 15 residues. V was pared by 1 base and J by 4 bases, with 13 bases between. CDR3 residues: CASSIVGGVSTEAFF. For the CDR3, the DNA is TGTGCCAGTAGTATAGTAGGAGGGGTGAGCACTGAAGCTTTCTTT.

This clonotype has more than one count but fewer than ten. The chain uses TRBV5-1 and TRBJ2-1; maybe TRBD1 (5 bases). Germline-derived CDR1 and CDR2 are SGHRS and YFSETQ. The V end lost 4 bases, the J end lost 1 base, and 12 bases lay between the germline ends. This CDR3 spans 15 amino acids. CDR3 sequence reads: CASSHDSLSYNEQFF. CDR3 coding DNA: TGCGCCAGCAGCCACGACAGCCTTTCCTACAATGAGCAGTTCTTC.